This T cell receptor (beta chain) was sequenced during a study of Ad26.COV2.S vaccination and SARS-CoV-2 variants. The V gene's germline CDR1 is SGHDT and CDR2 YYEEEE. The CDR3 covers 17 residues. V gave up 4 bases and J gave up 6 bases; unmatched junction bases: 13. Worth noting for this clone: Its matching antigen is unknown.

Using immunoSEQ multiplex PCR, the repertoire was profiled, and TCRdb retains in-frame clones only, with some absent. The sample lists under 400,000 clones; around 87% were seen once. The treatment here: some 20 received Ad26.COV2.S at low or high dose, single or two shots; roughly 5 received placebo; per-sample allocation not given. Vaccine and placebo recipients were sampled on day 63 after the first injection. An 18-55-year-old adult in Boston served as donor. Expressing Wuhan-strain SARS-CoV-2 spike, an Ad26 vector served as the vaccine. Points from the study as a whole: Vaccine recipients showed a spike-specific TCR breadth that was higher than in placebo recipients.

The J gene is TRBJ2-2, the V gene TRBV5-6, with 9 bases lining up with TRBD1. The sample was peripheral blood, taken in a trial of Ad26.COV2.S vaccine versus placebo. This TCR was recovered from a person aged 18-65 years who received the Ad26.COV2.S COVID-19 vaccine or a placebo. CDR3 coding DNA: TGTGCCAGCAGCCTACCCCCGGGACAGGGTTTCTCCGGGGAGCTGTTTTTT. Translating gives CASSLPPGQGFSGELFF.